This T cell receptor (beta chain) comes out of a study of metastatic and nonmetastatic thyroid tumors. Study as a whole: The comparison covered peripheral blood and tumor or nodule tissue in malignant and benign thyroid patients. Study outcomes and limitations: As reported, TCR beta diversity in blood and tumor was significantly higher in malignant thyroid tumors than in benign nodules.

The CDR3 totals 17 residues. Germline V gene lookup returns CDR1 SGHAT and CDR2 FQDESV (reference sequence). With V trimmed by 0 bases and J by 6 bases, 8 bases remained unmatched. No treatment had been given to any patient before thyroid surgery. This clone occurred many times. Its antigen is unidentified. Original methodology: Built for papillary thyroid cancer, a distant-metastasis classifier drew on CDR3 differences across clinicopathological groups. MiXCR reprocessed the PCR reads for TCRdb. None of the V and J calls come from the authors' own analysis; TCRdb made them. The sample carries about 69,000 clones, 13% to 15% recorded once.

The sequencing sample was made of blood. The receptor comes from a male donor with papillary thyroid cancer or a benign thyroid nodule (not recorded which). Some clones in this sample may be carry-over from other donors' samples. The chain recombines TRBV11-1 with TRBJ2-1; 10 nucleotides align to TRBD2. CDR3 sequence (DNA): TGTGCCAGCAGCTTAGCTAGCGGGAGGCTTGGGGGCAATGAGCAGTTCTTC. Amino acids: CASSLASGRLGGNEQFF.